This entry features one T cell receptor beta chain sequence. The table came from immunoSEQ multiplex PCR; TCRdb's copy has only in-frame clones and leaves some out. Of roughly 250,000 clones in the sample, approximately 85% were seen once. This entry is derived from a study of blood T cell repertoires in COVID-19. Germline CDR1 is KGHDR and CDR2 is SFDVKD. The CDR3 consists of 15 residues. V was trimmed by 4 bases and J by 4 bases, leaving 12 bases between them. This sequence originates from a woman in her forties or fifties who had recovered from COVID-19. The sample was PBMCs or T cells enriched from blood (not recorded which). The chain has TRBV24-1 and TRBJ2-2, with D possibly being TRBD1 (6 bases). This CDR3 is CATSDTGIGTGELFF. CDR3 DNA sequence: TGTGCCACCAGTGACACAGGGATTGGCACCGGGGAGCTGTTTTTT.